The source of this T cell receptor beta chain is a study of cytomegalovirus exposure and HLA in healthy donors. Findings and limits, study-wide: HLA restriction was apparent for most CMV-associated TCR beta chains in a later analysis. Previously analyzed data showed that most TCR beta V segments were productive at a frequency of about 90% or about 30%. A missense variant in DCLRE1C was later tied to TCR beta V- and J-gene trimming.

The CDR3 extends over 14 amino acids. The germline gives CDR1 SGHRS, CDR2 YFSETQ. Trimming cost V 0 bases and J 4 bases; bases outside gene matches: 4. This clone was counted a few times. The antigen remains unidentified. In the PCR, 60 Vbeta and 13 Jbeta primers were used. The protocol was immunoSEQ multiplex PCR, while the TCRdb copy is restricted to in-frame clones and leaves out a portion. The repertoire includes under 200,000 clones, roughly 80% of them detected once, and 1.3% sits in the top ten. This rearrangement joins TRBV5-1 to TRBJ2-7, with 7 bases matching TRBD1. The source is a young man in good health and CMV-seronegative. The sample was PBMCs. CDR3 amino acids: CASSLGDREYEQYF. The CDR3 DNA follows: TGCGCCAGCAGCTTGGGGGACAGAGAATACGAGCAGTACTTC.